Detailed here is one TCR beta chain. No antigen is known for it. The data stem from a study of cytomegalovirus exposure and HLA in healthy donors. Study in general: Clustering assigned about 79% of the roughly 400 genotyped donors to the Caucasian-associated ancestry cluster.

General study points: Earlier analysis looked at TCR beta V segments, and most were productive about 87% or about 30% of the time. Some V segments could not be told apart, so they were left out, TRBV6-2 and TRBV6-3 among them. The authors later linked a missense DCLRE1C variant to TCR beta V- and J-gene trimming.

The V gene lost 0 bases and the J gene lost 4 bases, with 10 bases spanning the gap. Germline V gene data show CDR1 as SGHRS and CDR2 as YFSETQ. The CDR3 extends over 14 amino acids. PCR amplification relied on 60 Vbeta primers (plus 13 Jbeta primers). Repertoires were generated with immunoSEQ multiplex PCR, while TCRdb's copy carries only in-frame clones and drops some. The table lists roughly 190,000 clones, roughly 80% of them singletons, with roughly 6% in the top ten. This TCR came from a man aged 40-49 years in good health and CMV-seropositive. V usage is TRBV5-1 and J usage is TRBJ1-1; D uncertain. The specimen was PBMCs. Here the CDR3 reads CASSLGPGSTEAFF. As DNA, the CDR3 is TGCGCCAGCAGCTTGGGTCCGGGGTCCACTGAAGCTTTCTTT.